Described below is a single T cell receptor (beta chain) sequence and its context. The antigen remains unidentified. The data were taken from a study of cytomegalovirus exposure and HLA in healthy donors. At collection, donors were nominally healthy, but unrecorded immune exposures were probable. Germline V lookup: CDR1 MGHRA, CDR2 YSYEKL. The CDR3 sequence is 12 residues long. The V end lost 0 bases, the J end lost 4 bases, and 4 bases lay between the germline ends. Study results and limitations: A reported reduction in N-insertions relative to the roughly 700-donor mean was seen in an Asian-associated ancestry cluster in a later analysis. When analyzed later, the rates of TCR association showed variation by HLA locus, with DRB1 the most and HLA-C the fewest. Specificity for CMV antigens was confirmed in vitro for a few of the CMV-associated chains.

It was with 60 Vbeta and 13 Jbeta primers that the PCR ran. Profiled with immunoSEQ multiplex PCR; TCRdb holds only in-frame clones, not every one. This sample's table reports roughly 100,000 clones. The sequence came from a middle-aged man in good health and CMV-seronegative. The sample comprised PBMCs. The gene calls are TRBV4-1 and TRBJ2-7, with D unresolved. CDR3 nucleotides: TGCGCCAGCAGCCAAGATTCATACGAGCAGTACTTC. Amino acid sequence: CASSQDSYEQYF.